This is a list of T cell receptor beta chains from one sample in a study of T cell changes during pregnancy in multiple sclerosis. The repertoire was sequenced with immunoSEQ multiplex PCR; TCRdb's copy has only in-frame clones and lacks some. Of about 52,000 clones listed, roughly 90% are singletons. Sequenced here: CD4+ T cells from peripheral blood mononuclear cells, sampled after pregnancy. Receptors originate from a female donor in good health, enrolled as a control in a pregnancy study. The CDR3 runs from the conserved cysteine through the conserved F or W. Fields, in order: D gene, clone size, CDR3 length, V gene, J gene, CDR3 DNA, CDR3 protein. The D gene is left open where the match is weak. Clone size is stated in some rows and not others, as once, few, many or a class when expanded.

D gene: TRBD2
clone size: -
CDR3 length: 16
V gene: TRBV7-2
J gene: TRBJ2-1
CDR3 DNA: TGTGCCAGCAGGTTCAAACTAGCGGGGGGGTACAATGAGCAGTTCTTC
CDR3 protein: CASRFKLAGGYNEQFF

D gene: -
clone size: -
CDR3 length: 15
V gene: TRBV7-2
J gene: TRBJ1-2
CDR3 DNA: TGTGCCAGCAGCTTCGGCGGGGCGCTGACCTATGGCTACACCTTC
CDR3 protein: CASSFGGALTYGYTF

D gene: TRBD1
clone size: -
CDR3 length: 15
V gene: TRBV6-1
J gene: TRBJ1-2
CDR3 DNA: TGTGCCTCGAATCGCCGGGACAGGGTTTTGCTTGGCTACACCTTC
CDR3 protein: CASNRRDRVLLGYTF

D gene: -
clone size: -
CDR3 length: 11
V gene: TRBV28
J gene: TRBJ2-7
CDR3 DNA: TGTGCCAGCGGGGCGACCTACGAGCAGTACTTC
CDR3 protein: CASGATYEQYF

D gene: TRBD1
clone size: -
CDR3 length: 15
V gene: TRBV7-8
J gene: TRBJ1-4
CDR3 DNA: TGTGCCAGCAGCTTCGCGGACAGGGATAATGAAAAACTGTTTTTT
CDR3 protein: CASSFADRDNEKLFF

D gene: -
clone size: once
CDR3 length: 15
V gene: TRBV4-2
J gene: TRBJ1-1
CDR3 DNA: TGTGCCAGCAGCCATCTCGAGGGCCGAAACACTGAAGCTTTCTTT
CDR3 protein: CASSHLEGRNTEAFF

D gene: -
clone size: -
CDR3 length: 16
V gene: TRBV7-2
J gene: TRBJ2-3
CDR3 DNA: TGTGCCAGCAGCTTGAGCGGGTTGTTTAGCACAGATACGCAGTATTTT
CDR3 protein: CASSLSGLFSTDTQYF

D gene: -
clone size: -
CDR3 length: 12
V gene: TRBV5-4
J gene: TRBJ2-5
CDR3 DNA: TGTGCCAGCAGCTTGGATCAGGGGACCCAGTACTTC
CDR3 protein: CASSLDQGTQYF

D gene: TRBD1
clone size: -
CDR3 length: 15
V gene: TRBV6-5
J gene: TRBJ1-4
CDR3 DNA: TGTGCCAGCAGCCGTGGGACAGTCAGCGGAGAAAAACTGTTTTTT
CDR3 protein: CASSRGTVSGEKLFF

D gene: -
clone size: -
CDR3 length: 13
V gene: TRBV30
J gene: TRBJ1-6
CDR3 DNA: TGTGCCTGGAGTACGGGGGGACGATCACCCCTCCACTTT
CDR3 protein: CAWSTGGRSPLHF

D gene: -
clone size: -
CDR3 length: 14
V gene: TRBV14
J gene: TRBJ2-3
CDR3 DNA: TGTGCCAGCAGCCAGGCGGGGAACACAGATACGCAGTATTTT
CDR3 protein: CASSQAGNTDTQYF

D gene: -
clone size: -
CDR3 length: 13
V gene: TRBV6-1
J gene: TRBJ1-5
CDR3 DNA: TGTGCCAGCATGACGAGGGTGGATCAGCCCCAGCATTTT
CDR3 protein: CASMTRVDQPQHF

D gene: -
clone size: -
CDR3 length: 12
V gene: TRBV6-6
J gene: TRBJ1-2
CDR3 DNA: TGTGCCAGCAGTACAGGGTCGAGTGGCTACACCTTC
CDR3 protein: CASSTGSSGYTF

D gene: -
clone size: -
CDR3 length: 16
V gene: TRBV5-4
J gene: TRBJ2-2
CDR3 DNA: TGTGCCAGCAGGCGGGGCCTAGCCGCGAACACCGGGGAGCTGTTTTTT
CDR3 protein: CASRRGLAANTGELFF

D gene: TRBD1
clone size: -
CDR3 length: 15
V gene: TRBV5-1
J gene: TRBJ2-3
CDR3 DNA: TGCGCCAGCAGCCTCGGACAGGGGGGCACAGATACGCAGTATTTT
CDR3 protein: CASSLGQGGTDTQYF

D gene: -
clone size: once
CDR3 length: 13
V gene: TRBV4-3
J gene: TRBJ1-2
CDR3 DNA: TGCGCCAGCAGCCAAGATTGGGGAGGTGGCTACACCTTC
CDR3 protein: CASSQDWGGGYTF

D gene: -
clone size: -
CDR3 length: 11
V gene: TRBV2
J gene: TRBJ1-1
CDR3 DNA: TGTGCCAGCACCTACCATGGTGGAGCTTTCTTT
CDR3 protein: CASTYHGGAFF

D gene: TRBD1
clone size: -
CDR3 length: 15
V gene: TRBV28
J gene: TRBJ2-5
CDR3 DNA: TGTGCCAGCAGTTCCACAGGGGGCGGCACAGAGACCCAGTACTTC
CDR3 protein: CASSSTGGGTETQYF

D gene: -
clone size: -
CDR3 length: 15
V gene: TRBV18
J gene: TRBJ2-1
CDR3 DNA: TGTGCCAGCTCACCACCTAGCGTGAGGGCAGGTGAGCAGTTCTTC
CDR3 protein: CASSPPSVRAGEQFF

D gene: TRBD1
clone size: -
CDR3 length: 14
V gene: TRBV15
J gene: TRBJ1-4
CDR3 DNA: TGTGCCACCAGCAGCTACAGGGGGAGGGAAAAACTGTTTTTT
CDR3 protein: CATSSYRGREKLFF

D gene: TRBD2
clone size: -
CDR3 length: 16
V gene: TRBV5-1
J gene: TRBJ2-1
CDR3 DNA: TGCGCCAGCAGCCCGATAGCGGGGGGGCCTTACAATGAGCAGTTCTTC
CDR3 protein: CASSPIAGGPYNEQFF

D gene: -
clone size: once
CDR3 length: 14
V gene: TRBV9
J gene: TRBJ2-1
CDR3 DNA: TGTGCCAGCAGCCTTGGGGGGGGCCACAATGAGCAGTTCTTC
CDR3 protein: CASSLGGGHNEQFF

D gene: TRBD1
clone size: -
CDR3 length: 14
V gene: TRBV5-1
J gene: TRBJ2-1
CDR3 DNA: TGCGCCAGCAGCTTACAGGGGATTAGCAATGAGCAGTTCTTC
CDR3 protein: CASSLQGISNEQFF

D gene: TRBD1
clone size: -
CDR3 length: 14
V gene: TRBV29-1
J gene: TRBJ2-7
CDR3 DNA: TGCAGCGTCCGATGGGACAGGGCGGGAGACGAGCAGTACTTC
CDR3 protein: CSVRWDRAGDEQYF